This T cell receptor (beta chain) came from a study of blood T cell repertoires in COVID-19. Study-level information: Acute-phase and convalescent COVID-19 samples originated in the United States, Italy and Spain. T cells, B-cell-depleted T cells, or PBMCs provided the cDNA or gDNA that served as material.

Methods used by the authors: Estimated nucleated cell counts came from reference gene primer amplification. The repertoire was sequenced with immunoSEQ multiplex PCR; TCRdb's copy has only in-frame clones and lacks some. V and J calls and clone size are those listed in that table; D and trimming were worked out from the DNA. The sample includes about 480,000 clones, roughly 87% of them seen just once. The Seattle site enrolled patients during active infection and followed them longitudinally. Between the trimmed V and J ends, which lost 3 bases and 5 bases, there was a span of 18 bases. Looked up from germline, CDR1 is SGDLS and CDR2 is YYNGEE. CDR3 length equals 17 residues.

Specimen: peripheral blood. The TCR comes from a man in his late teens or twenties with COVID-19, enrolled during active disease. This chain links TRBV9 with TRBJ1-6; D is possibly TRBD1 (5 bases). CDR3 region: CASSDRGYTFNNSPLHF. CDR3 DNA: TGTGCCAGCAGCGATAGGGGCTACACTTTTAATAATTCACCCCTCCACTTT.